These 8 T cell receptor beta chains came from one sample sequenced in a study of T cell responses to AZD1222 COVID-19 vaccine. Clones were sequenced by immunoSEQ multiplex PCR, and TCRdb holds only the in-frame ones, with some missing. Seen here are 150,000 to 200,000 clones, around 92% observed once, and the top ten hold about 0.9%. Here the sequenced sample was peripheral blood, taken on day 0 of AZD1222 vaccination. The receptors derive from an adult in good health.

This clone has a handful of counts. The gene calls are TRBV15 and TRBJ1-2; no clear D. The CDR3 covers 15 residues. CDR1 LNHNV and CDR2 YYDKDF come from the germline V gene (reference sequence). V lost 2 bases, J lost 2 bases, and 12 bases lay in between. CDR3 sequence (DNA): TGTGCCACCAGCAGAACGGTGATGGCCAACTATGGCTACACCTTC. It yields the protein CATSRTVMANYGYTF.

This chain connects TRBV24-1 to TRBJ2-2, with D hard to call. Germline lookup yields CDR1 KGHDR and CDR2 SFDVKD. Trimming cost V 6 bases and J 1 base, with 5 bases left between them. CDR3 size: 13 residues. The chain's CDR3 is CATSHQNTGELFF. CDR3 sequence (DNA): TGTGCCACCAGTCATCAGAACACCGGGGAGCTGTTTTTT.

This chain links TRBV19 with TRBJ1-2; no definite D call. Germline loops: CDR1 LNHDA, CDR2 SQIVND (reference sequence). The CDR3 runs to 13 residues. Trimming took 3 bases from V and 3 from J, leaving 8 bases between them. The CDR3 DNA reads as TGTGCCAGTAGTATTCTCACAGACTATGGCTACACCTTC. This sequence encodes CASSILTDYGYTF. The entire variable domain, with the rest obtained from reference TRBV19 and TRBJ1-2, is as follows: DGGITQSPKYLFRKEGQNVTLSCEQNLNHDAMYWYRQDPGQGLRLIYYSQIVNDFQKGDIAEGYSVSREKKESFPLTVTSAQKNPTAFYLCASSILTDYGYTFGSGTRLTVV.

The chain is built from TRBV5-1 and TRBJ1-4; 7 bases match TRBD1. Germline V CDR1 and CDR2: SGHRS, YFSETQ. The J segment lost 0 bases and the V segment lost 4 bases, leaving 3 bases of the junction unmatched. There are 15 residues in the CDR3. The CDR3 sequence is CASSRQGATNEKLFF. CDR3 bases: TGCGCCAGCAGCAGACAGGGTGCAACTAATGAAAAACTGTTTTTT.

The V call is TRBV6-1, the J call TRBJ2-3; 7 positions agree with TRBD1. J was trimmed by 0 bases and V by 5 bases; bases with no gene match: 5. The V gene's germline CDR1 is MNHNS and CDR2 SASEGT. CDR3 length: 15 amino acids. The CDR3 sequence: CASSSTGLSTDTQYF. The CDR3 nucleotides read TGTGCCAGCAGTTCGACAGGGCTTAGCACAGATACGCAGTATTTT.

The genes are TRBV9 and TRBJ1-6, with TRBD1 identical over 7 bases. J gave up 10 bases and V 0 bases, and 7 bases lay outside the gene matches. The CDR3 spans 15 residues. Per germline, CDR1 SGDLS and CDR2 YYNGEE. The CDR3 nucleotides read TGTGCCAGCAGCGTAGAGCAGGGGGGAGACTCACCCCTCCACTTT. It yields the protein CASSVEQGGDSPLHF.

The gene calls are TRBV19 and TRBJ1-4; D gene uncertain. This CDR3 has 13 residues. The germline V gene has CDR1 LNHDA and CDR2 SQIVND (reference sequence). Between the trimmed V and J ends, which lost 3 bases and 2 bases, there was a span of 4 bases. CDR3 in amino acids: CASSMDTNEKLFF. CDR3 nucleotides: TGTGCCAGTAGTATGGACACTAATGAAAAACTGTTTTTT.

The rearrangement links TRBV11-1 to TRBJ2-5; D might be TRBD1 or TRBD2, each matching 6 bases. The V end was cut by 1 base, the J end by 7 bases, with 19 bases between. Germline loops: CDR1 SGHAT, CDR2 FQDESV (reference sequence). There are 16 residues in the CDR3. The CDR3 reads CASSLGNGGLAGTQYF. As DNA, the CDR3 is TGTGCCAGCAGCTTAGGAAATGGGGGGCTCGCAGGGACCCAGTACTTC.